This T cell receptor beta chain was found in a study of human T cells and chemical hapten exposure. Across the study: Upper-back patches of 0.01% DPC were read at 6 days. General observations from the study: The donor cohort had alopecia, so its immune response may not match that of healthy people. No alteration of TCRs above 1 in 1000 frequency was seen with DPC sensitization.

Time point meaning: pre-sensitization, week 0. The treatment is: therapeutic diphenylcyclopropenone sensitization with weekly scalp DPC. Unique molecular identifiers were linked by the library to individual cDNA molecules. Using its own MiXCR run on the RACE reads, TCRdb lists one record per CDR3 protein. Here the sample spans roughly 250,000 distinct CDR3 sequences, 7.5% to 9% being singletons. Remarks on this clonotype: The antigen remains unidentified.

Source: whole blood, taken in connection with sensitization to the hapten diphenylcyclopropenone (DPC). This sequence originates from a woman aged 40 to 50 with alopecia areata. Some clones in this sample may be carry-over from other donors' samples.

CDR3 DNA: TGTGCCAGCAGCCTGGGGCCAGAGCCTAACTATGGCTACACCTTC. The encoded protein is CASSLGPEPNYGYTF. The chain combines TRBV7-9 with TRBJ1-2, with a weak D call TRBD1 (5 bases). Trimming shortened V by 5 bases and J by 0 bases, and 13 bases separated the two germline ends. The germline CDR1 and CDR2 sequences are SEHNR and FQNEAQ (reference sequence). There are 15 residues in the CDR3.